This T cell receptor beta chain was recorded in a study of early T cells in non-severe SARS-CoV-2 infection. Across the study: Alpha and beta chains were unpaired, from unsorted whole-blood bulk RNA. General study findings and limits: In VDJdb matching, anti-spike CD8 responses were favored while private and CD4 specificities went missing.

On this clonotype: What it binds is not known.

Tagging with unique molecular identifiers was applied to individual cDNA molecules. TCRdb reprocessed the 5' RACE reads with MiXCR, giving one entry per CDR3 protein. The sample lists about 48,000 distinct CDR3 sequences; 5.6% were seen once. Trimming cost V 5 bases and J 4 bases, with 9 bases left between them. Germline lookup yields CDR1 SGHKS and CDR2 YYEKEE (reference sequence). The CDR3 covers 13 residues. The J gene is TRBJ2-2, the V gene TRBV5-5, with D possibly matching TRBD1 (5 bases). Sequencing was done on a sample of whole blood. This clonotype was obtained from an adult who was a healthcare worker with PCR-confirmed SARS-CoV-2 infection or an uninfected control (not recorded which). DNA of the CDR3: TGTGCCAGCAGGGGGCTCCCCACCGGGGAGCTGTTTTTT. Translating it yields CASRGLPTGELFF.